One sample yielded the 15 T cell receptor beta chains listed below, sequenced in a study of CD8+ T cells in alopecia areata. Following extraction, RNA underwent reverse transcription to cDNA, which served as the sequencing template. The protocol was immunoSEQ multiplex PCR, while the TCRdb copy is restricted to in-frame clones and leaves out a portion. This table holds 100,000 to 150,000 clones, roughly 54% found once. Sequences were derived from CD4+ T cells sorted from blood, sampled at week 0. Every receptor here comes from a human donor with alopecia areata.

V usage is TRBV27 and J usage is TRBJ2-7, with 11 bases that match TRBD2. The V gene's germline CDR1 is MNHEY and CDR2 SMNVEV (reference sequence). The CDR3 consists of 18 residues. V gave up 5 bases and J gave up 3 bases; unmatched junction bases: 15. The CDR3 DNA reads as TGTGCCAGCAGTCATCGGCTAGCGGGAGGCTACTCGTTCTACGAGCAGTACTTC. Amino acids: CASSHRLAGGYSFYEQYF.

The chain recombines TRBV7-2 with TRBJ2-3; 7 bases line up with TRBD2. V dropped 8 bases and J dropped 0; count of bases not matched to a gene: 11. In germline, CDR1 is SGHTA, CDR2 FQGNSA. The CDR3 consists of 16 residues. CDR3 DNA sequence: TGTGCCAGCGGAAAGCGACTAGCCGGGAGCACAGATACGCAGTATTTT. Translation gives CASGKRLAGSTDTQYF.

This clone was picked up a small number of times. The chain employs TRBV19 and TRBJ2-5; 7 bases map to TRBD1. The CDR3 consists of 14 residues. Trimming removed 3 bases from V and 5 bases from J; junction bases left unmatched: 6. The V gene's germline CDR1 is LNHDA and CDR2 SQIVND (reference sequence). The CDR3 region is CASSMSRGLETQYF. For the CDR3, the DNA is TGTGCCAGTAGTATGAGCAGGGGGTTGGAGACCCAGTACTTC.

The chain couples TRBV7-2 to TRBJ1-4; 8 bases align to TRBD1. There are 14 residues in the CDR3. The V gene's germline CDR1 is SGHTA and CDR2 FQGNSA. Trimming at V came to 4 bases and at J to 6 bases, leaving 4 bases not matched to a gene. In nucleotides, the CDR3 is TGTGCCAGCAGCTCGACAGGGGCTGATGAAAAACTGTTTTTT. Amino acids: CASSSTGADEKLFF.

This clone has more than one count but fewer than ten. The chain carries TRBV18 and TRBJ2-7; D unclear. V lost 2 bases to trimming and J lost 1 base, with 9 bases between them. Per the germline V gene, CDR1 is KGHSH and CDR2 is LQKENI. This CDR3 has 14 amino acids. The CDR3 is CASSPRVNSYEQYF. For the CDR3, the DNA is TGTGCCAGCTCACCAAGGGTAAATTCCTACGAGCAGTACTTC.

The chain carries TRBV18 and TRBJ2-7; D not certain. CDR3 size: 15 residues. The V end was cut by 3 bases, the J end by 1 base, with 13 bases between. Germline-derived CDR1 and CDR2 are KGHSH and LQKENI. The DNA for the CDR3 is TGTGCCAGCTCACCTGCAGGTAAAGAATCCTACGAGCAGTACTTC. Its protein is CASSPAGKESYEQYF.

This clone was found a few times. The genes are TRBV29-1 and TRBJ2-3; 14 bases are a match to TRBD2. The ends lost 4 bases at V and 2 bases at J; junction bases unmatched: 5. The CDR3 spans 16 residues. CDR1 and CDR2 (germline): SQVTM, ANQGSEA. Here the CDR3 DNA reads TGCAGCGTTGCCGGGACTAGCGGGGGAGCCACAGATACGCAGTATTTT. Amino acids: CSVAGTSGGATDTQYF.

The chain joins TRBV4-1 to TRBJ2-1; 9 bases are shared with TRBD2. CDR1 and CDR2 from the germline V gene are MGHRA and YSYEKL. The CDR3 spans 15 residues. The trim removed 0 bases at V and 10 bases at J, leaving 7 bases unmatched. DNA for the CDR3: TGCGCCAGCAGCCAAGAACGCGGGAGGGCCGGGGAGCAGTTCTTC. Translated, it gives CASSQERGRAGEQFF.

The chain couples TRBV6-1 to TRBJ1-1, with D unresolved. Germline V gives CDR1 MNHNS, CDR2 SASEGT. This CDR3 contains 13 residues. Trimming shortened V by 1 base and J by 1 base, and 4 bases separated the two germline ends. The CDR3 reads CASSEVGNTEAFF. CDR3 DNA sequence: TGTGCCAGCAGTGAAGTGGGGAACACTGAAGCTTTCTTT.

This chain uses TRBV5-6 with TRBJ2-3; no definite D call. Trimming removed 5 bases at V and 7 bases at J, with 17 bases between. The CDR3 has 14 amino acids. Germline assignment: CDR1 SGHDT and CDR2 YYEEEE. DNA for the CDR3: TGTGCCAGCAGTCTCTACGCCCCGCCGAATACGCAGTATTTT. It is translated as CASSLYAPPNTQYF.

This chain links TRBV7-6 with TRBJ2-7; D not resolved. This CDR3 has 13 residues. V was shortened by 0 bases and J by 3 bases, with 6 bases between the two germline ends. Germline CDR1 reads SGHVS; CDR2 reads FNYEAQ. The CDR3 is CASSLAPDYEQYF. In nucleotides, the CDR3 is TGTGCCAGCAGCTTAGCCCCGGACTACGAGCAGTACTTC.

Only one count was recorded for this clone. V usage is TRBV7-3 and J usage is TRBJ2-3, with a tentative D call TRBD2 (6 bases). Trimming pared 6 bases from V and 0 bases from J, leaving 13 bases between. The CDR3 has 15 residues. Germline V gene sequence: CDR1 SGHTA, CDR2 FQGTGA. The CDR3 DNA follows: TGTGCCAGCAGTTTTCCGAGCGGGAGCACAGATACGCAGTATTTT. Translated: CASSFPSGSTDTQYF. Drawing the rest from reference TRBV7-3 and TRBJ2-3, the complete variable domain is GAGVSQTPSNKVTEKGKYVELRCDPISGHTALYWYRQSLGQGPEFLIYFQGTGAADDSGLPNDRFFAVRPEGSVSTLKIQRTERGDSAVYLCASSFPSGSTDTQYFGPGTRLTVL.

CDR3 region: CASSARLAGGYSTDTQYF. The CDR3 bases are TGTGCCAGCAGTGCTCGACTAGCGGGAGGCTACAGCACAGATACGCAGTATTTT. This chain links TRBV2 with TRBJ2-3, with TRBD2 identical over 13 bases. Germline lookup yields CDR1 SNHLY and CDR2 FYNNEI. Losses at the gene ends were 4 bases for V and 0 bases for J; bases not matched to a gene: 7. The CDR3 contains 18 residues.

This clone turned up a few times. The rearrangement uses TRBV28 and TRBJ2-2; 8 nucleotides line up with TRBD1. Looked up from germline, CDR1 is MDHEN and CDR2 is SYDVKM. J gave up 7 bases and V 5 bases, and 12 bases lay outside the gene matches. This CDR3 spans 16 amino acids. The CDR3 spells CASSPDRGSPYGELFF. The CDR3 nucleotides are TGTGCCAGCAGTCCAGACAGGGGAAGTCCATACGGGGAGCTGTTTTTT.

This clone appeared once. The chain links TRBV6-1 to TRBJ1-2; D is ambiguous. Deletions cut 2 bases from V and 4 bases from J, with 8 bases between. CDR1 MNHNS and CDR2 SASEGT come from the germline V gene. The CDR3 is 13 amino acids. This chain's CDR3 is CASSELGFYGYTF. The CDR3 nucleotides are TGTGCCAGCAGTGAACTGGGGTTCTATGGCTACACCTTC.